This T cell receptor beta chain is drawn from a study of blood T cell repertoires in COVID-19. Whole-study context: Researchers got acute and convalescent COVID-19 samples from the United States, Italy and Spain. From T cells, B-cell-depleted T cells, or PBMCs came the material, which was cDNA or gDNA.

Germline V gives CDR1 MNHEY, CDR2 SVGEGT. The CDR3 contains 20 residues. V lost 2 bases, J lost 4 bases, and 20 bases stayed unmatched. Original handling: Amplifying reference gene primers gave estimates of nucleated cell counts. Some clones are missing from TCRdb's copy, which holds only in-frame ones; the method was immunoSEQ multiplex PCR. From that table come the V and J calls and clone size; the DNA was used to work out D and trimming. The sample lists approximately 230,000 clones, approximately 88% seen once, with 5% to 6.5% in the top ten. Patients from Seattle were sampled longitudinally, starting during active infection.

The sequence was collected from a woman in her 30s with COVID-19, enrolled during active disease. The gene calls are TRBV6-2 or TRBV6-3 and TRBJ2-1; 7 nucleotides match TRBD1. The specimen was peripheral blood. CDR3 in DNA: TGTGCCAGCAGTTACCCCCAATTTCCAGGGGGAATGGGAAGATACAATGAGCAGTTCTTC. This sequence encodes CASSYPQFPGGMGRYNEQFF.